The clone carrying this T cell receptor (beta chain) occurred a few times. Its target is unknown. This specimen comes from a study of T cell repertoires in cytomegalovirus infection. On the study more broadly: CMV infection plus the matching HLA type was flagged by public TCR beta signatures. Overall study findings and caveats: Cumulative frequency of public TCR beta families picked out carriers of CMV plus the relevant HLA.

The CDR3 is 13 amino acids. Trimming pared 4 bases from V and 2 bases from J, leaving 8 bases between. Germline CDR1 reads SGDLS; CDR2 reads YYNGEE. Via MiXCR, TCRdb re-called the reads, giving one row per CDR3 protein. Of 400,000 or so distinct CDR3 sequences listed, 15% to 20% were seen once; the top ten hold around 8.6%. This clonotype was obtained from a human donor in good health (CMV status not recorded). Some clones in this sample may be carry-over from other donors' samples. The chain recombines TRBV9 with TRBJ2-3; no firm D call. Sequencing input: PBMCs. CDR3 residues: CASSSLITDTQYF. The CDR3 nucleotides read TGTGCCAGCAGCTCCCTGATCACAGATACGCAGTATTTT.